Sequencing of this TCR beta chain was carried out in a study of shared clonotypes between healthy human individuals. This clone came up once. Its antigen is undetermined. Genomic DNA of every subset was divided equally among multiple immunoSEQ plates. Sequenced by immunoSEQ multiplex PCR; TCRdb stores in-frame clones only, minus some. The sample holds 550,000 to 600,000 clones; roughly 98% are singletons and the top ten take around 0.3%. The CDR3 spans 15 residues. In germline, CDR1 is ENHRY, CDR2 SYGVKD. Trimming cost V 4 bases and J 4 bases; bases outside gene matches: 10. General study points: Generation probability values for non-shared clonotypes were lower than those for clonotypes shared by all four donors. Shared across a few donors were around 5% of the naive CD4 clonotypes.

The naive CD8 fraction comprised CD45RO-negative cells positively selected for CCR7 and excluded terminally differentiated effector memory CD45RA+ cells. The donors were all Caucasian adults (living in Nashville, Tennessee). This chain joins TRBV10-3 and TRBJ2-7; 7 bases align to TRBD1. This receptor was identified in a man aged 25 to 40 in good health. The sample was naive CD8+ T cells sorted from blood. CDR3 in amino acids: CAISGPPGQTYEQYF. The CDR3 nucleotides read TGTGCCATCAGTGGTCCTCCGGGACAGACATACGAGCAGTACTTC.